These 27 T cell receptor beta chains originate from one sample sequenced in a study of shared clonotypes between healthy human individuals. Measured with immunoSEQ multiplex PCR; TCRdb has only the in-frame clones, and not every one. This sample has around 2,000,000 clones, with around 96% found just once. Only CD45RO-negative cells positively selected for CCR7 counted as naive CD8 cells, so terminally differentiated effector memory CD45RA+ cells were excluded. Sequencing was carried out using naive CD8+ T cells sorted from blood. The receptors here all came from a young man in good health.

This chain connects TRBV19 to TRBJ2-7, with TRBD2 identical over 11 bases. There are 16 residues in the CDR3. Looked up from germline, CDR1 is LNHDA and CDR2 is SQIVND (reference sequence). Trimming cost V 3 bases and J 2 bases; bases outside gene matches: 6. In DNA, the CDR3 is TGTGCCAGTAGTATGGCTAGCGGGAGGCCCACCTACGAGCAGTACTTC. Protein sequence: CASSMASGRPTYEQYF.

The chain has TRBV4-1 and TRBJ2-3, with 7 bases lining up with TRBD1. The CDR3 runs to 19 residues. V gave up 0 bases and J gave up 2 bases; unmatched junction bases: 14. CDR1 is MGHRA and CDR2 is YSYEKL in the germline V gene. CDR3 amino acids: CASSQDFVTQGDYTDTQYF. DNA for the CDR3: TGCGCCAGCAGCCAAGATTTTGTAACGCAGGGGGATTACACAGATACGCAGTATTTT.

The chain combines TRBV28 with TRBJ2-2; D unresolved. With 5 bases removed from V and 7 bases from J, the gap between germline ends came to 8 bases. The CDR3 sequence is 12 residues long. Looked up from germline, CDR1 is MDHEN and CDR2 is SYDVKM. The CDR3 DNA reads TGTGCCAGCAGTGAGGTCCTCGGGGAGCTGTTTTTT. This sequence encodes CASSEVLGELFF.

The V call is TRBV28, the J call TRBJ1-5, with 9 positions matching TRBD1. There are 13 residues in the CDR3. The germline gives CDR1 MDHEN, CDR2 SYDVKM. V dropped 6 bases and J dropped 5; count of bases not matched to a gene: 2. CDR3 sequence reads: CASRRQGDQPQHF. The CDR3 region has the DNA TGTGCCAGCAGAAGACAGGGGGATCAGCCCCAGCATTTT.

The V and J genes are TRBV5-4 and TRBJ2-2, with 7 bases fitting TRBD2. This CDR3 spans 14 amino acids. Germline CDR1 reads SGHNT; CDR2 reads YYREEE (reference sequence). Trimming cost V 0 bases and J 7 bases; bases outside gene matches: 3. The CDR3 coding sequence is TGTGCCAGCAGCTTGGCTGGGAGGGACGGGGAGCTGTTTTTT. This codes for CASSLAGRDGELFF.

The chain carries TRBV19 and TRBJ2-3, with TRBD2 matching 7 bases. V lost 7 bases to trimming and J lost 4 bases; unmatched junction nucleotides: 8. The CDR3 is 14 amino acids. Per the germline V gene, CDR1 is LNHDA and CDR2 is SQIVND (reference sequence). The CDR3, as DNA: TGTGCCAGTACCGGCTTTCGGGAGGCAGATACGCAGTATTTT. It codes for CASTGFREADTQYF.

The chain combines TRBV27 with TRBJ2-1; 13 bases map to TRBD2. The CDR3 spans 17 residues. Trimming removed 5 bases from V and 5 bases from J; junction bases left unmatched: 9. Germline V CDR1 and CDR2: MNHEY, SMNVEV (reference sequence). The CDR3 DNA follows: TGTGCCAGCAGTCTAGACGGACTAGCGGGGGCACACAATGAGCAGTTCTTC. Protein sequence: CASSLDGLAGAHNEQFF.

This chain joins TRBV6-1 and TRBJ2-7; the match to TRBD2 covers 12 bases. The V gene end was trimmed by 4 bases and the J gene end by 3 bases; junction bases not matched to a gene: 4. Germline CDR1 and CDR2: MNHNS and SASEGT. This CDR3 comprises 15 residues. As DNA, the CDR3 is TGTGCCAGCAGTGGGAGGACTAGCGGGATCTACGAGCAGTACTTC. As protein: CASSGRTSGIYEQYF.

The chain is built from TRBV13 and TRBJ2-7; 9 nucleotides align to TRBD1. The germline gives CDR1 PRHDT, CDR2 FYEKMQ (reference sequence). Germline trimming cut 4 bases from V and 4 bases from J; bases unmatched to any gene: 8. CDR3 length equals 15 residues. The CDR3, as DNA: TGTGCCAGCAGCTCAGGGACAGGGCTTAGTTACGAGCAGTACTTC. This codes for CASSSGTGLSYEQYF.

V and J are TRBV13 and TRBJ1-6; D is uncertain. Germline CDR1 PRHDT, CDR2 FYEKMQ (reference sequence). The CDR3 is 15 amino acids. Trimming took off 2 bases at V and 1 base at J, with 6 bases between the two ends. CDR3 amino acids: CASSLQGSYNSPLHF. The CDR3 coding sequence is TGTGCCAGCAGCTTACAAGGGTCCTATAATTCACCCCTCCACTTT.

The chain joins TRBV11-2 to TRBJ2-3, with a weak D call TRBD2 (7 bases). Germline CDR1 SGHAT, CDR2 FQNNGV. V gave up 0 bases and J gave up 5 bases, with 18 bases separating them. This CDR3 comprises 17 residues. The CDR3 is CASSLDLWGGRGDTQYF. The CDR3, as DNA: TGTGCCAGCAGCTTAGATCTCTGGGGGGGCCGTGGAGATACGCAGTATTTT.

The DNA for the CDR3 is TGCGCCAGCAATTGGCGACAGGGAGGGACTGAAGCTTTCTTT. It codes for CASNWRQGGTEAFF. This chain links TRBV5-1 with TRBJ1-1; 7 bases fit TRBD1. The germline gives CDR1 SGHRS, CDR2 YFSETQ. The junction had 10 bases not matched to a gene; V was cut back by 6 bases and J by 5 bases. CDR3 length: 14 residues. The variable domain in full, with the rest retrieved from reference TRBV5-1 and TRBJ1-1, is KAGVTQTPRYLIKTRGQQVTLSCSPISGHRSVSWYQQTPGQGLQFLFEYFSETQRNKGNFPGRFSGRQFSNSRSEMNVSTLELGDSALYLCASNWRQGGTEAFFGQGTRLTVV.

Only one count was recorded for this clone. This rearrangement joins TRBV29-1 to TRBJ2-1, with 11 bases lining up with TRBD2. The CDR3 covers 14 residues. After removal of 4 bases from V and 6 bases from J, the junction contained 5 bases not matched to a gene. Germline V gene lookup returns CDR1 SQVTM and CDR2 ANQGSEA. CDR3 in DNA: TGCAGCGTTGTTGAGACTAGCGGGGTCAATGAGCAGTTCTTC. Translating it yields CSVVETSGVNEQFF.

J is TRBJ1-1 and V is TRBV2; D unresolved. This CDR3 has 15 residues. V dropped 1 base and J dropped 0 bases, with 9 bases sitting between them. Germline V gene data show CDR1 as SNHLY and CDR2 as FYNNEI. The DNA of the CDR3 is TGTGCCAGCAGTGAAGGTCGGACCATGAACACTGAAGCTTTCTTT. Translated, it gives CASSEGRTMNTEAFF.

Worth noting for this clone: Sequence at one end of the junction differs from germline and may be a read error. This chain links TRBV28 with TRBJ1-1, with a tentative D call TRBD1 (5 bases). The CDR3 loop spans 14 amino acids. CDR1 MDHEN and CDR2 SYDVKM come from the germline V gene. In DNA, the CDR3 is TGTGCCAGCACTGTTCAGGGAATGAACATTGAAGCTTTCTTT. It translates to CASTVQGMNIEAFF.

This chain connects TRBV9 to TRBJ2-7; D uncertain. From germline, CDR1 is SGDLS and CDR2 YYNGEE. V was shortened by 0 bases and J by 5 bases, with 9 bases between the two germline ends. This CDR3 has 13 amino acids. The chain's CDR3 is CASSVVPGNEQYF. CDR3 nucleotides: TGTGCCAGCAGCGTAGTCCCGGGCAACGAGCAGTACTTC.

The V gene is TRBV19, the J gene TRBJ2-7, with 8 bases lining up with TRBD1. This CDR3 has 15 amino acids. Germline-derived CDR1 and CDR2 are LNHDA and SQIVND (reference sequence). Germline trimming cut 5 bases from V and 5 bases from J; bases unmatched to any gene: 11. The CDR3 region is CASSFGQGRGDEQYF. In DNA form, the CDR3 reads TGTGCCAGTAGTTTTGGACAGGGTCGTGGAGACGAGCAGTACTTC.

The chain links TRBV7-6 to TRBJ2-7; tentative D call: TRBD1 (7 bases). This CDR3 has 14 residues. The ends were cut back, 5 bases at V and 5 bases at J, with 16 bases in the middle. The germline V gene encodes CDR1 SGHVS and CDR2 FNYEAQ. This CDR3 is CASSLRLGGNEQYF. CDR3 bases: TGTGCCAGCAGCCTGAGACTAGGGGGCAACGAGCAGTACTTC.

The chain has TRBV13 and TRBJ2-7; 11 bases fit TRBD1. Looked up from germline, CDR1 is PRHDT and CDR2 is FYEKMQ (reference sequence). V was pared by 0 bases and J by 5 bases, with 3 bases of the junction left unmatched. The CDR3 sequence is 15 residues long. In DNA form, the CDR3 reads TGTGCCAGCAGCTTAGGGGGACAGGGGGGCCACGAGCAGTACTTC. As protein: CASSLGGQGGHEQYF. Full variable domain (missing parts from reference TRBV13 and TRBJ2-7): AAGVIQSPRHLIKEKRETATLKCYPIPRHDTVYWYQQGPGQDPQFLISFYEKMQSDKGSIPDRFSAQQFSDYHSELNMSSLELGDSALYFCASSLGGQGGHEQYFGPGTRLTVT.

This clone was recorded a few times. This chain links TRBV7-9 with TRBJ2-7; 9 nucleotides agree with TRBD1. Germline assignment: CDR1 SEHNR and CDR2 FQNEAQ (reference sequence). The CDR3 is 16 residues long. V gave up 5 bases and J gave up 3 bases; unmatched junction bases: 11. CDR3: CASSPLATGGSYEQYF. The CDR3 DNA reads TGTGCCAGCAGCCCCCTCGCGACAGGGGGAAGCTACGAGCAGTACTTC.

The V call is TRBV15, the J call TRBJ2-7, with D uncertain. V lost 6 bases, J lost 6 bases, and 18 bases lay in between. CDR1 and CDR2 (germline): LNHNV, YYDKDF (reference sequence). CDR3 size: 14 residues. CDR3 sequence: CATRSTNWGSEQYF. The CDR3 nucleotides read TGTGCCACCAGATCAACAAATTGGGGTTCCGAGCAGTACTTC.

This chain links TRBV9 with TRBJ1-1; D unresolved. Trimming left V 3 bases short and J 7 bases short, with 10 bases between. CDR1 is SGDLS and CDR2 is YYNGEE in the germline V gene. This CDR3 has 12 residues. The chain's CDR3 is CASSGLSHEAFF. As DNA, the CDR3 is TGTGCCAGCAGCGGACTCTCCCATGAAGCTTTCTTT.

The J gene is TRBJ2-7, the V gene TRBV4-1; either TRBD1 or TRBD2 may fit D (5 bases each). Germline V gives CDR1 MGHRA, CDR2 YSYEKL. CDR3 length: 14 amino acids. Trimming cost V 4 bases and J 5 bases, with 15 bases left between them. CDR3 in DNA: TGCGCCAGCAGCCTCGGATATGGGGGTAACGAGCAGTACTTC. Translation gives CASSLGYGGNEQYF.

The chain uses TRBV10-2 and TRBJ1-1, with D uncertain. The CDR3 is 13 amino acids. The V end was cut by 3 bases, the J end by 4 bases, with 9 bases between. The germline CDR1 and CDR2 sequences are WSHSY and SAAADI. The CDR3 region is CASSDGRFTEAFF. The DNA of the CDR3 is TGCGCCAGCAGTGATGGTCGCTTCACTGAAGCTTTCTTT.

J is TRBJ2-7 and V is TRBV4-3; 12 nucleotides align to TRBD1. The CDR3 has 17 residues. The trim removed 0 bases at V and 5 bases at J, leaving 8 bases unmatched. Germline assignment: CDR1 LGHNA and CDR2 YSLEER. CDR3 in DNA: TGCGCCAGCAGCCAAGAGTTTACCGGGACAGGGGGCCACGAGCAGTACTTC. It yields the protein CASSQEFTGTGGHEQYF.

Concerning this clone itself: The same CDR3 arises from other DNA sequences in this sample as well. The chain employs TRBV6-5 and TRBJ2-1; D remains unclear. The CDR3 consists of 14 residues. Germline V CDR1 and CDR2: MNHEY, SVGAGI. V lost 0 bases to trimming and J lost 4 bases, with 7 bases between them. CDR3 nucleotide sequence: TGTGCCAGCAGTTACTCAACCCTGTACAATGAGCAGTTCTTC. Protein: CASSYSTLYNEQFF.

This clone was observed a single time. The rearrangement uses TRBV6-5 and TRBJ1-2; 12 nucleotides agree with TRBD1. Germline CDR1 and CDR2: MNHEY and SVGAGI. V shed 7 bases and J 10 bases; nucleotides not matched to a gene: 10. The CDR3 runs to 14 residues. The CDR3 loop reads CASTLGGQGADYTF. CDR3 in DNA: TGTGCCAGCACCCTCGGGGGACAGGGGGCAGACTACACCTTC.